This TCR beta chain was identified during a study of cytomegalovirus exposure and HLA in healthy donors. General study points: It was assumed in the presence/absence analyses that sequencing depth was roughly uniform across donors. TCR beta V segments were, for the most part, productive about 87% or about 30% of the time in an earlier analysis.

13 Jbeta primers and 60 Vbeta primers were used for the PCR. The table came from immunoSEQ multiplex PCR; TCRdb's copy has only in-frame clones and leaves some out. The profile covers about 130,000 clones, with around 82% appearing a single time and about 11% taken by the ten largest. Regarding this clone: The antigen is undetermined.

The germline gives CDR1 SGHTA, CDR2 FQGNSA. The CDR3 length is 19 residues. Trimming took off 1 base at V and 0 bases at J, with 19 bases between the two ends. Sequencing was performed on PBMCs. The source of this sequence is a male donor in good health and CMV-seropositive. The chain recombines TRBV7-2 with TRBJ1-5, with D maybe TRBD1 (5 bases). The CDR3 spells CASSLVRTQGGYSNQPQHF. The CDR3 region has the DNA TGTGCCAGCAGCTTAGTGCGGACACAAGGAGGGTATAGCAATCAGCCCCAGCATTTT. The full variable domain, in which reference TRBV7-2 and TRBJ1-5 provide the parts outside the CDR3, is GAGVSQSPSNKVTEKGKDVELRCDPISGHTALYWYRQSLGQGLEFLIYFQGNSAPDKSGLPSDRFSAERTGGSVSTLTIQRTQQEDSAVYLCASSLVRTQGGYSNQPQHFGDGTRLSIL.